A single sample is the source of the 7 T cell receptor beta chains below, sequenced in a study of human versus mouse CDR3 diversity and MHC coevolution. Libraries were prepared by immunoSEQ multiplex PCR; TCRdb keeps only in-frame clonotypes and omits some of them. The table includes 75,000 to 90,000 clones, over 85% detected once. Sequenced material: naive CD4+ T cells from blood. Subset of the sample: CD45RO-negative CD62L-positive naive CD4 T cells. The receptors here all came from a person between 25 and 70 years old in good health.

V usage is TRBV11-2 and J usage is TRBJ1-1, with a tentative D call TRBD1 (5 bases). V gave up 5 bases and J gave up 4 bases, with 23 bases separating them. The CDR3 has 17 residues. CDR1 is SGHAT, CDR2 FQNNGV, per germline. CDR3 loop: CASSPVGWGRKSTEAFF. CDR3 nucleotides: TGTGCCAGCAGCCCAGTGGGTTGGGGCAGGAAGAGCACTGAAGCTTTCTTT.

The V gene is TRBV7-2, the J gene TRBJ2-7, with D tentatively TRBD2 (5 bases). The germline V and J ends were trimmed by 6 bases and 3 bases, with 18 bases remaining between them. The V gene's germline CDR1 is SGHTA and CDR2 FQGNSA. The CDR3 runs to 15 residues. CDR3 sequence: CASSITRGLSYEQYF. The CDR3 DNA reads as TGTGCCAGCAGTATAACCCGGGGTCTAAGCTACGAGCAGTACTTC.

The rearrangement joins TRBV27 to TRBJ2-4; 10 nucleotides match TRBD2. Germline-derived CDR1 and CDR2 are MNHEY and SMNVEV (reference sequence). This CDR3 has 18 residues. After removal of 5 bases from V and 1 base from J, the junction contained 11 bases not matched to a gene. The CDR3 nucleotides read TGTGCCAGCAGTCTAGGCAGTAGCGGGAGGAGGGCCAAAAACATTCAGTACTTC. Its translation is CASSLGSSGRRAKNIQYF.

The rearrangement joins TRBV30 to TRBJ2-2; the D is unclear. The CDR3 is made up of 11 amino acids. The ends were cut back, 0 bases at V and 8 bases at J, with 4 bases in the middle. The V gene's germline CDR1 is GTSNPN and CDR2 SVGIG (reference sequence). DNA for the CDR3: TGTGCCTGGAGTGTACAGGGGGAGCTGTTTTTT. Amino acid sequence: CAWSVQGELFF.

The chain couples TRBV27 to TRBJ2-7; 7 bases map to TRBD1. Germline V lookup: CDR1 MNHEY, CDR2 SMNVEV (reference sequence). The CDR3 covers 15 residues. The V and J ends lost 5 bases and 2 bases, in that order; junction bases with no gene match: 9. CDR3 amino acids: CASSVDRVVTYEQYF. The CDR3 bases are TGTGCCAGCAGTGTAGACAGGGTGGTAACCTACGAGCAGTACTTC.

The V gene is TRBV27, the J gene TRBJ1-1; D not certain. V gave up 5 bases and J gave up 0 bases, with 19 bases separating them. The CDR3 contains 17 residues. The germline CDR1 and CDR2 sequences are MNHEY and SMNVEV (reference sequence). The CDR3 DNA follows: TGTGCCAGCAGTCTCCGGGGTGTCACTGGGGTGAACACTGAAGCTTTCTTT. Translating gives CASSLRGVTGVNTEAFF.

The chain employs TRBV11-1 and TRBJ2-5, with D uncertain. Near its end, the DNA agrees better with TRBJ2-7, so the J call may be wrong. The CDR3 is 15 residues long. Germline assignment: CDR1 SGHAT and CDR2 FQDESV (reference sequence). CDR3 protein: CASSLAGQVTYEQYF. The CDR3 DNA is TGTGCCAGCAGCTTAGCGGGCCAGGTCACCTACGAGCAGTACTTC.